This TCR beta chain stems from a study of blood T cell repertoires in COVID-19. Generated by immunoSEQ multiplex PCR, the TCRdb table keeps only in-frame clones and is missing some. The repertoire consists of more than 300,000 clones, with about four fifths occurring once and the leading ten covering approximately 5%. Trimming removed 5 bases at V and 1 base at J, with 13 bases between. The CDR3 totals 16 residues. Two negative PCRs, clearance, or symptom resolution were required of recovered Cohort 3 donors. Sequenced input: PBMCs or T cells enriched from blood (not recorded which). This chain links TRBV5-3 with TRBJ1-6, with a tentative D call TRBD1 (6 bases). Being an ORF, TRBV5-3 has a function that is uncertain. This clonotype was obtained from a woman aged 45-60 years who had recovered from COVID-19. The CDR3 region has the DNA TGTGCCAGAAGTGCCTACAGGGAATCCTATAATTCACCCCTCCACTTT. It is translated as CARSAYRESYNSPLHF.